This entry lists 28 T cell receptor beta chains sequenced from one sample in a study of T cell clonotyping in hematopoietic cell transplantation. Profiled with immunoSEQ multiplex PCR; TCRdb holds only in-frame clones, not every one. The sample carries just under 20,000 clones, roughly 84% recorded once. The specimen was peripheral blood mononuclear cells. These receptors came from a man in his 60s in good health. Some clones in this sample may be carry-over from other donors' samples.

The J gene is TRBJ1-6, the V gene TRBV4-2; D unclear. This CDR3 contains 16 residues. V lost 1 base, J lost 7 bases, and 14 bases lay in between. Germline-derived CDR1 and CDR2 are LGHNA and YNFKEQ. The CDR3 spells CASSQVTIQGNSPLHF. In nucleotides, the CDR3 is TGTGCCAGCAGCCAAGTTACCATTCAAGGAAATTCACCCCTCCACTTT.

In this sample, this clone turned up a few times. This chain connects TRBV11-2 to TRBJ2-2; D tentatively fits TRBD1 or TRBD2 (6 bases each). CDR3 length: 17 amino acids. Germline values: CDR1 SGHAT, CDR2 FQNNGV. Trimming stripped 4 bases from V and 4 bases from J, with 19 bases between. This chain's CDR3 is CASSSVRGAVGTGELFF. The CDR3 nucleotides are TGTGCCAGCAGCTCTGTGAGGGGGGCAGTGGGCACCGGGGAGCTGTTTTTT.

The V call is TRBV2, the J call TRBJ1-1, with D unclear. The CDR3 covers 14 residues. Germline loops: CDR1 SNHLY, CDR2 FYNNEI. V was cut by 1 base and J by 0 bases, with 6 bases left in between. The CDR3 sequence is CASSEGAMNTEAFF. DNA of the CDR3: TGTGCCAGCAGTGAAGGGGCAATGAACACTGAAGCTTTCTTT. Full variable domain (missing parts from reference TRBV2 and TRBJ1-1): EPEVTQTPSHQVTQMGQEVILRCVPISNHLYFYWYRQILGQKVEFLVSFYNNEISEKSEIFDDQFSVERPDGSNFTLKIRSTKLEDSAMYFCASSEGAMNTEAFFGQGTRLTVV.

The chain is built from TRBV5-4 and TRBJ1-4; 10 nucleotides line up with TRBD1. CDR1 is SGHNT, CDR2 YYREEE, per germline (reference sequence). With V trimmed by 4 bases and J by 6 bases, 6 bases remained unmatched. CDR3 length equals 15 residues. This CDR3 reads CASSPGQGGDEKLFF. CDR3 sequence (DNA): TGTGCCAGCAGCCCAGGACAGGGGGGTGATGAAAAACTGTTTTTT.

The chain links TRBV4-1 to TRBJ2-7, with 9 bases fitting TRBD2. With V trimmed by 1 base and J by 9 bases, 16 bases remained unmatched. This CDR3 has 17 residues. Per germline, CDR1 MGHRA and CDR2 YSYEKL. The CDR3 bases are TGCGCCAGCAGCCAAGTTCCCCGAGCGGGAGGTGGGGGAAGGCAGTACTTC. This encodes CASSQVPRAGGGGRQYF.

V is TRBV21-1 and J is TRBJ2-7; the table's TRBD1 call for D was not verified on the DNA. TRBV21-1 is listed as a pseudogene. The CDR3 extends over 14 amino acids. CDR3 protein: CASNDSEHSYEQYF. The CDR3 bases are TGTGCCAGCAACGACAGCGAGCACTCCTACGAGCAGTACTTC.

About this clone: This same CDR3 is encoded by further DNA sequences in the sample. The chain couples TRBV6-5 to TRBJ1-1; D is possibly TRBD1 (5 bases). The V end was cut by 3 bases, the J end by 4 bases, with 6 bases between. CDR1 MNHEY and CDR2 SVGAGI come from the germline V gene. The length of the CDR3 is 12 residues. The CDR3 here is CASSYGGTEAFF. In DNA, the CDR3 is TGTGCCAGCAGTTATGGGGGCACTGAAGCTTTCTTT.

The V call is TRBV25-1, the J call TRBJ2-5; no firm D call. Deletions cut 4 bases from V and 5 bases from J, with 14 bases between. In germline, CDR1 is MGHDK, CDR2 SYGVNS. This CDR3 spans 14 amino acids. CDR3 DNA: TGTGCCAGCAGTGTGGGGTACGGTCGGGAGACCCAGTACTTC. It specifies CASSVGYGRETQYF. Looking up the rest from reference TRBV25-1 and TRBJ2-5 gives the full variable domain: EADIYQTPRYLVIGTGKKITLECSQTMGHDKMYWYQQDPGMELHLIHYSYGVNSTEKGDLSSESTVSRIRTEHFPLTLESARPSHTSQYLCASSVGYGRETQYFGPGTRLLVL.

The rearrangement links TRBV6-6 to TRBJ2-7; D possibly matches TRBD1 or TRBD2 (5 bases each). V was cut by 4 bases and J by 2 bases, with 15 bases left in between. There are 15 residues in the CDR3. Looked up from germline, CDR1 is MNHNY and CDR2 is SVGAGI (reference sequence). CDR3 protein: CASSFGTLGAYEQYF. The CDR3 nucleotides read TGTGCCAGCAGTTTCGGGACCCTGGGGGCCTACGAGCAGTACTTC.

The chain links TRBV19 to TRBJ1-2, with D maybe TRBD1 (6 bases). V dropped 9 bases and J dropped 7 bases, with 27 bases sitting between them. The V gene's germline CDR1 is LNHDA and CDR2 SQIVND (reference sequence). This CDR3 is 16 amino acids long. In DNA form, the CDR3 reads TGTGCCAGCCTCGACTCGTCGCGGGGGACAAACACTGGCTACACCTTC. Translating it yields CASLDSSRGTNTGYTF. The full variable domain, with the rest looked up from reference TRBV19 and TRBJ1-2, is DGGITQSPKYLFRKEGQNVTLSCEQNLNHDAMYWYRQDPGQGLRLIYYSQIVNDFQKGDIAEGYSVSREKKESFPLTVTSAQKNPTAFYLCASLDSSRGTNTGYTFGSGTRLTVV.

The J gene is TRBJ1-6, the V gene TRBV27, with no clear D. Trimming removed 5 bases from V and 7 bases from J, with 12 bases in between. CDR1 is MNHEY, CDR2 SMNVEV, per germline (reference sequence). This CDR3 spans 14 amino acids. CDR3 residues: CASSPWTGNSPLHF. In DNA form, the CDR3 reads TGTGCCAGCAGTCCGTGGACTGGCAATTCACCCCTCCACTTT.

V usage is TRBV5-1 and J usage is TRBJ2-5, with 10 bases lining up with TRBD2. The CDR3 covers 18 residues. In germline, CDR1 is SGHRS, CDR2 YFSETQ. The J segment lost 2 bases and the V segment lost 5 bases, leaving 15 bases of the junction unmatched. CDR3 in DNA: TGCGCCAGCAGTGCCGGGACTAGCGCATACTTCGATCAAGAGACCCAGTACTTC. As protein: CASSAGTSAYFDQETQYF.

V usage is TRBV5-4 and J usage is TRBJ2-1; D ambiguous. CDR3 length equals 12 residues. Trimming took 1 base from V and 7 from J, leaving 6 bases between them. CDR1 SGHNT and CDR2 YYREEE come from the germline V gene (reference sequence). The CDR3 region is CASSLTWNEQFF. The CDR3 DNA follows: TGTGCCAGCAGCTTGACCTGGAATGAGCAGTTCTTC.

The gene calls are TRBV4-1 and TRBJ1-5; 9 nucleotides agree with TRBD1. J was trimmed by 7 bases and V by 0 bases; bases with no gene match: 7. Germline V gene data show CDR1 as MGHRA and CDR2 as YSYEKL. CDR3 size: 16 residues. The CDR3 reads CASSQELEQGAQPQHF. The CDR3 coding sequence is TGCGCCAGCAGCCAAGAATTGGAACAGGGGGCACAGCCCCAGCATTTT.

This chain uses TRBV5-5 with TRBJ2-3; 7 bases map to TRBD2. Germline V lookup: CDR1 SGHKS, CDR2 YYEKEE (reference sequence). The CDR3 length is 15 residues. Trimming at V came to 0 bases and at J to 4 bases, leaving 5 bases not matched to a gene. The CDR3 here is CASSLARGGADTQYF. The CDR3 DNA reads as TGTGCCAGCAGCTTGGCTCGTGGGGGGGCAGATACGCAGTATTTT.

The chain joins TRBV9 to TRBJ2-7; no clear D gene. CDR3 size: 12 residues. Trimming shortened V by 3 bases and J by 6 bases, and 10 bases separated the two germline ends. Germline values: CDR1 SGDLS, CDR2 YYNGEE. CDR3 amino acids: CASSEYLGEQYF. CDR3 sequence (DNA): TGTGCCAGCAGCGAATACCTAGGCGAGCAGTACTTC.

The chain couples TRBV11-2 to TRBJ2-7; D is uncertain. The germline CDR1 and CDR2 sequences are SGHAT and FQNNGV. Trimming took 0 bases from V and 2 from J, leaving 2 bases between them. The CDR3 extends over 12 amino acids. The CDR3 loop is CASSLDTYEQYF. CDR3 coding DNA: TGTGCCAGCAGCTTAGACACCTACGAGCAGTACTTC.

The table lists this clone with a few counts. The chain combines TRBV7-2 with TRBJ1-1; D is undetermined. V gave up 1 base and J gave up 3 bases, with 12 bases separating them. Germline assignment: CDR1 SGHTA and CDR2 FQGNSA. This CDR3 has 15 residues. The CDR3: CASSLGPVGYTEAFF. The CDR3, as DNA: TGTGCCAGCAGCTTAGGACCGGTTGGATACACTGAAGCTTTCTTT.

The V and J genes are TRBV5-4 and TRBJ2-7; 9 bases fit TRBD1. V trimming: 1 base; J trimming: 4 bases; junction bases outside the gene matches: 3. CDR3 length: 14 amino acids. Germline-derived CDR1 and CDR2 are SGHNT and YYREEE (reference sequence). CDR3 amino acids: CASSLKQGAYEQYF. Written as DNA, the CDR3 is TGTGCCAGCAGCTTGAAACAGGGGGCATACGAGCAGTACTTC.

The chain recombines TRBV14 with TRBJ1-1; the D is unclear. The V end was cut by 2 bases, the J end by 0 bases, with 4 bases between. Germline V lookup: CDR1 SGHDN, CDR2 FVKESK. The CDR3 has 13 residues. Here the CDR3 DNA reads TGTGCCAGCAGCCAACACATGAACACTGAAGCTTTCTTT. Amino acid sequence: CASSQHMNTEAFF.

The chain recombines TRBV21-1 with TRBJ1-5. TRBV21-1 is marked as a pseudogene. The CDR3 length is 16 residues. The CDR3 loop is CASSKVGRSLFQPQHF. CDR3 sequence (DNA): TGTGCCAGCAGCAAAGTGGGACGCAGTTTATTTCAGCCCCAGCATTTT.

CDR3 sequence (DNA): TGCGCCAGCAGCCAAGTTAGACCTGGGGTGCGGACAGGGGTTGAGGAAAAACTGTTTTTT. It yields the protein CASSQVRPGVRTGVEEKLFF. The rearrangement uses TRBV4-3 and TRBJ1-4; 9 nucleotides match TRBD1. V was clipped by 1 base and J by 8 bases; unmatched bases: 20. This CDR3 is 20 amino acids long. Germline V gene lookup returns CDR1 LGHNA and CDR2 YSLEER.

The rearrangement uses TRBV4-2 and TRBJ1-5, with TRBD1 matching over 7 bases. V lost 0 bases and J lost 4; bases outside the gene matches: 6. CDR3 length: 16 residues. Germline lookup yields CDR1 LGHNA and CDR2 YNFKEQ. In DNA form, the CDR3 reads TGTGCCAGCAGCCAAGAGACAGGGACAGCTAATCAGCCCCAGCATTTT. Its protein is CASSQETGTANQPQHF.

J is TRBJ1-2 and V is TRBV5-8; D call uncertain. This CDR3 has 14 amino acids. From germline, CDR1 is SGHTS and CDR2 YDEGEE. V was cut by 0 bases and J by 8 bases, with 14 bases left in between. Here the CDR3 DNA reads TGTGCCAGCAGCTTGGGACGGCTCAGGTTGGGCTACACCTTC. Protein sequence: CASSLGRLRLGYTF.

The V and J genes are TRBV6-6 and TRBJ1-6; tentative D call: TRBD1 (5 bases). V shed 0 bases and J shed 8 bases, with 8 bases lying between them. Germline V gives CDR1 MNHNY, CDR2 SVGAGI (reference sequence). CDR3 size: 14 residues. The CDR3 region is CASSYSGEDSPLHF. CDR3 coding DNA: TGTGCCAGCAGTTACTCAGGGGAAGATTCACCCCTCCACTTT.

The chain uses TRBV25-1 and TRBJ1-1, with D maybe TRBD1 (6 bases). The CDR3 has 17 residues. Trimming shortened V by 2 bases and J by 1 base, and 17 bases separated the two germline ends. Germline lookup yields CDR1 MGHDK and CDR2 SYGVNS. The CDR3 is CASSERGGELGNTEAFF. Here the CDR3 DNA reads TGTGCCAGCAGTGAAAGGGGGGGCGAGTTAGGGAACACTGAAGCTTTCTTT.

Points on this clone: At one end the junction does not follow the germline gene, possibly because of a read error. V usage is TRBV30 and J usage is TRBJ1-1; D perhaps matches TRBD1 (5 bases). CDR3 length: 13 amino acids. The germline CDR1 and CDR2 sequences are GTSNPN and SVGIG (reference sequence). CDR3 bases: TGCGCCTGGACACGGATCTCAGTTACTGAAGCTTTCTTT. This gives the protein CAWTRISVTEAFF.

This chain links TRBV13 with TRBJ1-2, with no clear D. Germline CDR1 PRHDT, CDR2 FYEKMQ (reference sequence). This CDR3 region has 14 residues. The V end lost 5 bases, the J end lost 4 bases, and 14 bases lay between the germline ends. CDR3 DNA: TGTGCCAGCAGCCCCCGACATCTTTCCTATGGCTACACCTTC. Translation: CASSPRHLSYGYTF.